The text below deals with one TCR beta chain. This clonotype was counted ten times or more. Its binding antigen is unknown. At one end the junction does not follow the germline gene, possibly because of a read error. The run used an Illumina HiSeq 2500. TCR beta libraries were prepared by quantitative 5'-RACE with molecular barcodes. The study's processing was this. Disease-linked TCR variants were identified with a new computational method built on a probabilistic model of VDJ rearrangement. TCRdb reran the public reads through fastp at Q25 and MiXCR, keeping productive beta chains. Duplicate CDR3 protein sequences are folded into a single record with the most common DNA and genes. The authors' filters were not applied to this entry. For this sample the table gives about 240,000 distinct CDR3 sequences, of which roughly 8.6% were detected only once. The leading ten clones occupy approximately 6.3% of the sample.

The germline V gene supplies CDR1 SGHTA and CDR2 FQGTGA. Measured from the cysteine to the phenylalanine, the CDR3 is 17 residues long. Just the 51-base CDR3 DNA is kept, in frame starting at base 1. These data come from a study of CD8 T cells in ankylosing spondylitis (dated by TCRdb to about 2017). For the study in its entirety: The study set out to find disease-linked TCR variants by profiling T cell receptor beta repertoires in ankylosing spondylitis patients and healthy donors. In total, the full study cohort was made up of about 110 healthy donors and approximately 24 ankylosing spondylitis patients. Peripheral blood samples were taken, and synovial fluid was additionally collected from ankylosing spondylitis patients.

What the research found in general, with its limitations: The disease-linked clones were reported to be significantly enriched in matched synovial fluid samples from ankylosing spondylitis patients. In peripheral blood, the disease-linked clones were found at relatively low frequencies and had a CD8+ phenotype. Some motif variants had previously been reported in the synovial fluid and blood of reactive arthritis patients, which suggests shared mechanisms of disease initiation. Blood from ankylosing spondylitis patients appeared to be characterized by a TCR beta motif made up of under ten highly homologous amino acid variants.

The V and J genes are TRBV7-3 and TRBJ2-7, with the D segment identity uncertain. Sequences were obtained from blood, either unsorted or a sorted T cell fraction (not recorded which). This clonotype originated in a male donor with ankylosing spondylitis or in good health (not recorded which). The base sequence is TGTGCCAGCAGCGTAACTTCGGGCCCCAGGAAATCCTACGAGCAGTACTTC. It translates as CASSVTSGPRKSYEQYF. Full variable domain (CDR3 extended with the reference TRBV7-3 and TRBJ2-7 proteins): GAGVSQTPSNKVTEKGKYVELRCDPISGHTALYWYRQSLGQGPEFLIYFQGTGAADDSGLPNDRFFAVRPEGSVSTLKIQRTERGDSAVYLCASSVTSGPRKSYEQYFGPGTRLTVT.